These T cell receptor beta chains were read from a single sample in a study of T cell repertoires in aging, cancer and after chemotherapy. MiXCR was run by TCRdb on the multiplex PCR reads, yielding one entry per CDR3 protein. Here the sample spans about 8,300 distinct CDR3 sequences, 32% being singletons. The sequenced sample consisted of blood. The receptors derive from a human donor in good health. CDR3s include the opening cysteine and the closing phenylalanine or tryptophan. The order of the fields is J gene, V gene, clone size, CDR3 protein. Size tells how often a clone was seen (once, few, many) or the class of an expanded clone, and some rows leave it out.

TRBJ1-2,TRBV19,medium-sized,CASSIGGGYTF
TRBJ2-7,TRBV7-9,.,CASSRTGTSYEQYF
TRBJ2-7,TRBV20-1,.,CSASAQVGFFEQYF
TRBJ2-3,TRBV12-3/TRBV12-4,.,CASSAEGSTDTQYF
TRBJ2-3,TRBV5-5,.,CASSSLAGGTDTQYF
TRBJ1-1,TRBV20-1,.,CSARAKNTEAFF
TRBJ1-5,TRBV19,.,CATGSGLPQHF
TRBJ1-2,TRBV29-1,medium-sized,CSVEARPAGYTF
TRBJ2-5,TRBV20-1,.,CSASRDRGLEETQYF
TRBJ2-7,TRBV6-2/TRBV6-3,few,CASSAWTGNVYEQYF
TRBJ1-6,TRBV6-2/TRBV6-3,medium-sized,CASGPSRELSSPLHF
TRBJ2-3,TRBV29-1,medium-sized,CSVRQGRPTRDTQYF
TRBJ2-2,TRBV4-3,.,CASSQDSQAVNTGELFF
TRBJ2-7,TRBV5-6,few,CASSKGQPPYEQYF
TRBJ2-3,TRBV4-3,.,CASSQTAGGSADTQYF
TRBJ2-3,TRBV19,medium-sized,CASSPLTSAVSTDTQYF
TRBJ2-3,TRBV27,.,CASSLGGGLRTDTQYF
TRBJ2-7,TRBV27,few,CASSGPTSYEQYF
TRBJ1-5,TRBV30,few,CAWSHDTGGNQPQHF
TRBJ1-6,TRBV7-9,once,CASSLSDSPLHF
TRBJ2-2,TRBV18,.,CASSPHPSGNTGELFF
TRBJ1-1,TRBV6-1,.,CAISESWPGGLNTEAFF
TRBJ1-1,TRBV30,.,CAWTRLGHEAFF
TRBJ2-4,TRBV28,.,CASSPRALHIQYF
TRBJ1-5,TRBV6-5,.,CASRPGTGGSNQPQHF
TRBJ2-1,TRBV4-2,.,CASRGRLAGEQFF
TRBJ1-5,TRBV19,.,CASKEEGQSNQPQHF
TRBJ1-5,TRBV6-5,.,CASSPAGGRQPQHF
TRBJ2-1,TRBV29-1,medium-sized,CSVPRLAGNYYNEQFF
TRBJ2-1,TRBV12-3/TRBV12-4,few,CASSDVKGGAYNEQFF
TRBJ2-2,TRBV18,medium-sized,CASSPLDSGTNTGELFF
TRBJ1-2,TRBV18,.,CASSPQGDRAYGYTF
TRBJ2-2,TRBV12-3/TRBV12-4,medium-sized,CASSGQGPGELFF
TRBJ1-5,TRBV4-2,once,CASSQEEGAVGQPRHF
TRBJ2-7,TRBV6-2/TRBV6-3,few,CASSYGQTYEQYF
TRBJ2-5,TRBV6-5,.,CASSEFGLAGVGKTQYF
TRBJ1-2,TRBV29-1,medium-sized,CSVEGADVYRYTF
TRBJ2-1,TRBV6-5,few,CASSQGSPTRDEQFF
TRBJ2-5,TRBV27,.,CASSPWVAGGSETQYF
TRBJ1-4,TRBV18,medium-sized,CASSPLGQGPEKLFF
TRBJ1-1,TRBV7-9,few,CASSLIGAGSEQGEAFF
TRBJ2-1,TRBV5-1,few,CASSLEGVAYNEQFF
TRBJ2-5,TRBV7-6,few,CASSLNQGIQETQYF
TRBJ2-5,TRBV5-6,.,CASSATGERAETQYF
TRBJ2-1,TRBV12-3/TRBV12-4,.,CASSPQTGGSINEQFF
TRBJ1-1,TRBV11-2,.,CASSWGRRTEAFF
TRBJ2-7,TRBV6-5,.,CASRRGGTGAYEQYF
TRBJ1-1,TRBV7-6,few,CASSLNSNTEAFF
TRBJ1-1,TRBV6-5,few,CASRFTANTEAFF
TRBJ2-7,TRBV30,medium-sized,CAWRVRGSYEQYF
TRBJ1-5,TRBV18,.,CASSPGQDQPQHF
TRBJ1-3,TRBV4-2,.,CASSQDMGPKFSGNTIYF
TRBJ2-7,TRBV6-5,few,CASSYSAGGLAGVYEQYF
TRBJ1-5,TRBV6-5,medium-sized,CASSTNNQPQHF
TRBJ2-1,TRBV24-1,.,CATSDLGGQGDNEQFF